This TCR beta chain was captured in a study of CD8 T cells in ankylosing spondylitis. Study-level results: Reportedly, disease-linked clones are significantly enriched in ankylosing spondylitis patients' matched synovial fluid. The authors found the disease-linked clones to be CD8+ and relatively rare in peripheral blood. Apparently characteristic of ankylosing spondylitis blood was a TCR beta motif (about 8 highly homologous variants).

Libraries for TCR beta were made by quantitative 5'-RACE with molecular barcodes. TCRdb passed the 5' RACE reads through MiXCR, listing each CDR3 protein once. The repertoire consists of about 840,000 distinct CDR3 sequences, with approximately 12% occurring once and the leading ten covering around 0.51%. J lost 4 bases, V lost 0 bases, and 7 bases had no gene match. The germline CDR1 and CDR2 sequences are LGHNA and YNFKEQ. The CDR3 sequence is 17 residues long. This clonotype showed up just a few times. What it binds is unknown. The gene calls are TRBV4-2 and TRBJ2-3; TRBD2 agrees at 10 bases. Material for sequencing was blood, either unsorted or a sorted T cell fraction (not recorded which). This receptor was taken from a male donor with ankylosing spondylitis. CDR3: CASSQEGLAGAADTQYF. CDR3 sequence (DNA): TGTGCCAGCAGCCAAGAAGGGCTAGCGGGGGCGGCAGATACGCAGTATTTT.